The source of this TCR beta chain is a study of T cells in Graves' hyperthyroidism and ophthalmopathy. TCR beta CDR3 regions were amplified from RNA. The HTBI primer set drove a first-round RT-PCR of the TCR CDR3. TCRdb reprocessed the multiplex PCR reads with MiXCR, giving one entry per CDR3 protein. There are about 180,000 distinct CDR3 sequences in the sample; 15% to 20% occur only once, and approximately 28% lies in the top ten. A 10 ml volume of fresh peripheral blood provided the PBMCs. This clonotype has at least ten counts. Its antigen is as yet unknown. Findings and caveats of the study: Ophthalmopathy, which appeared later, was predicted by the model a median approximately six months before onset. Most thyroid clonotypes expanded above 0.001 were also detected in blood.

The length of the CDR3 is 15 residues. Germline lookup yields CDR1 KGHSH and CDR2 LQKENI. Trimming left V 3 bases short and J 4 bases short, with 15 bases between. The chain couples TRBV18 to TRBJ1-1; unclear D gene. The source of this sequence is a woman aged 45-59 years with Graves' hyperthyroidism. Sequenced material: blood. The CDR3 region is CASSPSQRAGTEAFF. For the CDR3, the DNA is TGTGCCAGCTCACCCAGCCAGAGGGCGGGCACTGAAGCTTTCTTT.